This T cell receptor beta chain was recovered during a study of blood T cells in healthy people across ages. Overall study findings and caveats: Older individuals had lower TCR beta diversity per million T cells (the decline was roughly linear). Unsorted PBMC input precluded a conclusive naive versus antigen-experienced comparison.

This clonotype appeared a few times. As yet, its antigen is unknown. The second PCR ran about 6 to 11 cycles with a sample-barcoded 5' primer and J-beta primers. Any given sample supplied a minimum of 2.5 million CDR3-containing paired-end reads. In TCRdb, the 5' RACE reads were re-called with MiXCR into one record per CDR3 protein. The sample has around 990,000 distinct CDR3 sequences; approximately 38% are singletons. V was cut by 2 bases and J by 5 bases, with 9 bases left in between. This CDR3 spans 12 amino acids. Germline V gene data show CDR1 as SQVTM and CDR2 as ANQGSEA. The clonotype was recovered from a man aged 18 to 35 in good health. Sequenced input: blood. The rearrangement links TRBV29-1 to TRBJ1-2; D might be TRBD1 (5 bases). The CDR3 loop reads CSVESGDYGYTF. Here the CDR3 DNA reads TGCAGCGTTGAATCGGGGGATTATGGCTACACCTTC. The variable domain in full, completed from reference TRBV29-1 and TRBJ1-2, reads SAVISQKPSRDICQRGTSLTIQCQVDSQVTMMFWYRQQPGQSLTLIATANQGSEATYESGFVIDKFPISRPNLTFSTLTVSNMSPEDSSIYLCSVESGDYGYTFGSGTRLTVV.